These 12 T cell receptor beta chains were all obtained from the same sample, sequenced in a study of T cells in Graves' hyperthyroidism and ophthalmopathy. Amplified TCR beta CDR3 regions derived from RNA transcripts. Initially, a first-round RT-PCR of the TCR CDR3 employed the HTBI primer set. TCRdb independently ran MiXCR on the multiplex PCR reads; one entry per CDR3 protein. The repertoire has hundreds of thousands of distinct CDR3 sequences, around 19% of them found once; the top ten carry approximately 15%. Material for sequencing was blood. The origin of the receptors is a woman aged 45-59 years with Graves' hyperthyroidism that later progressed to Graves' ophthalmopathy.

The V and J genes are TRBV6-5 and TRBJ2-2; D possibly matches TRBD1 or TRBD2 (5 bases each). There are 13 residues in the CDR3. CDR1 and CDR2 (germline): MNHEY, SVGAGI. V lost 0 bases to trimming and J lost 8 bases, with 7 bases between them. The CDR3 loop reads CASSYSGVGELFF. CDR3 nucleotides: TGTGCCAGCAGTTACTCGGGGGTAGGGGAGCTGTTTTTT.

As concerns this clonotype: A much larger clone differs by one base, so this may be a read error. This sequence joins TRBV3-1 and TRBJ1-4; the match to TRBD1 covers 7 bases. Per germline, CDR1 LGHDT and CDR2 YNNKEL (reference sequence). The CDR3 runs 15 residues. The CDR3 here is CVSSRLTGTKSGLFF. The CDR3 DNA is TGTGTCAGCAGCCGTCTGACAGGGACGAAAAGTGGACTGTTTTTT.

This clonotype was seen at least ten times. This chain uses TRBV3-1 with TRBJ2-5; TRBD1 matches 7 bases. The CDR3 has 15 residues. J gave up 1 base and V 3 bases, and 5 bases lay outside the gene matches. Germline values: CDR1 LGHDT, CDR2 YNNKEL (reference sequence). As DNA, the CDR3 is TGTGCCAGCAGCCATAGACAGGGCCGCCAAGAGACCCAGTACTTC. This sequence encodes CASSHRQGRQETQYF.

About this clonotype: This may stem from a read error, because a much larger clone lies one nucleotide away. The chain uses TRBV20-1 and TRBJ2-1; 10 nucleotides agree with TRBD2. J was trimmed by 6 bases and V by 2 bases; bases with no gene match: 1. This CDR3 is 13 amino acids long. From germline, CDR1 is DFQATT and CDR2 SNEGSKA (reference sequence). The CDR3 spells CSARLAGVNEQFF. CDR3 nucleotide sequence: TGCAGTGCTAGACTAGCGGGGGTCAATGAGCAGTTCTTC.

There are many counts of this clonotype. The chain's CDR3 is CASSVETGWNEQFF. Here the CDR3 DNA reads TGTGCCAGCAGTGTGGAGACAGGGTGGAATGAGCAGTTCTTC. The chain carries TRBV6-1 and TRBJ2-1; 7 bases agree with TRBD1. V trimming: 4 bases; J trimming: 7 bases; junction bases outside the gene matches: 7. The length of the CDR3 is 14 residues. From germline, CDR1 is MNHNS and CDR2 SASEGT.

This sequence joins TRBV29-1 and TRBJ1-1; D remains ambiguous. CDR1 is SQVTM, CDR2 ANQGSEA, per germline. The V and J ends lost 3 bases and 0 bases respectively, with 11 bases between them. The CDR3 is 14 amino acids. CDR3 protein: CSVELDLVNTEAFF. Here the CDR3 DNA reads TGCAGCGTTGAGTTGGACCTAGTGAACACTGAAGCTTTCTTT. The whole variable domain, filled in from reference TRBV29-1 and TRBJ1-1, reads SAVISQKPSRDICQRGTSLTIQCQVDSQVTMMFWYRQQPGQSLTLIATANQGSEATYESGFVIDKFPISRPNLTFSTLTVSNMSPEDSSIYLCSVELDLVNTEAFFGQGTRLTVV.

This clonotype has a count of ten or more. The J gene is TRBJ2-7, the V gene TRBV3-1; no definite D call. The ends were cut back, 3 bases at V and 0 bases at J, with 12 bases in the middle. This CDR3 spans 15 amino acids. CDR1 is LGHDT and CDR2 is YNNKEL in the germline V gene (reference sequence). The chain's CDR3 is CASSHTIRNSYEQYF. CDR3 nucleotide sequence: TGTGCCAGCAGCCATACCATCAGGAACTCCTACGAGCAGTACTTC.

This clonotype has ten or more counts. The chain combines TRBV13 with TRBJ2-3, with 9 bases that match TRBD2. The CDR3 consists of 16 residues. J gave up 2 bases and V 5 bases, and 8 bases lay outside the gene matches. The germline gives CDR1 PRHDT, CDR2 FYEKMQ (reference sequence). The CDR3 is CASSTTRGGLTDTQYF. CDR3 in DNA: TGTGCCAGCAGCACTACGCGGGGGGGACTCACAGATACGCAGTATTTT.

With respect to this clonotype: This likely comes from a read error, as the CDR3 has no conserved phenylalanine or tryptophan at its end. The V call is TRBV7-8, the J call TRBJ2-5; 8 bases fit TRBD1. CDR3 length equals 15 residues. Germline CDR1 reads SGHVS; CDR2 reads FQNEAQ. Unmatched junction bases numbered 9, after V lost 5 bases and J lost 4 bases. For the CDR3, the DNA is TGTGCCAGCAGCCCGTCCCAGGGGGCGAGAGAGACCCAGTACGTC. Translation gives CASSPSQGARETQYV.

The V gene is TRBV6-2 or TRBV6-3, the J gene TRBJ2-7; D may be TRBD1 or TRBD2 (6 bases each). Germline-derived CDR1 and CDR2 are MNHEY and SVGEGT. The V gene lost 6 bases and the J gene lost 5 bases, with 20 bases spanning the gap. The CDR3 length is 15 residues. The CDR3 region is CASRARGTLADEQYF. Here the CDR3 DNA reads TGTGCCAGCAGAGCCCGCGGGACACTGGCGGACGAGCAGTACTTC.

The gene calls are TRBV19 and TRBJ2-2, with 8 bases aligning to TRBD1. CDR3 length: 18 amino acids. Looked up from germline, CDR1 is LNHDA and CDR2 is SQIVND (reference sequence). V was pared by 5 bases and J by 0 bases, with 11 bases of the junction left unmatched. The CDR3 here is CASSVGQGWVSNTGELFF. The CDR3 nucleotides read TGTGCCAGTAGTGTAGGACAGGGATGGGTTTCGAACACCGGGGAGCTGTTTTTT.

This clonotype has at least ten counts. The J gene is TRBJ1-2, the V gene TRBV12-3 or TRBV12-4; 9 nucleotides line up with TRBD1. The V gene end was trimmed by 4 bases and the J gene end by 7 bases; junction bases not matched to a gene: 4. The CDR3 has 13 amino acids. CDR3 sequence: CASSYRTGAGYTF. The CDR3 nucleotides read TGTGCCAGCAGTTACCGGACAGGGGCTGGCTACACCTTC.